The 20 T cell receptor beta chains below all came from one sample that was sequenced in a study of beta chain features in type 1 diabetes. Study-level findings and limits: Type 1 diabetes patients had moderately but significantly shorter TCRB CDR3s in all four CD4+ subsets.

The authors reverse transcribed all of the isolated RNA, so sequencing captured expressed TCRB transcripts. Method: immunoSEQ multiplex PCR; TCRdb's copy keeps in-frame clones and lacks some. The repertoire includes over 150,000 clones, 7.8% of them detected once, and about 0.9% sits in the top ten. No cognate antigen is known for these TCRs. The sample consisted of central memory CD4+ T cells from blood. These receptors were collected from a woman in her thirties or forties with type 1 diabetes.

The DNA of the CDR3 is TGTGCCAGTAGTATTAGTGGGAGAGAGACCCAGTACTTC. It specifies CASSISGRETQYF. The chain couples TRBV19 to TRBJ2-5, with a tentative D call TRBD2 (5 bases). This CDR3 contains 13 residues. The germline V gene has CDR1 LNHDA and CDR2 SQIVND (reference sequence). V was clipped by 3 bases and J by 4 bases, with 9 bases between them.

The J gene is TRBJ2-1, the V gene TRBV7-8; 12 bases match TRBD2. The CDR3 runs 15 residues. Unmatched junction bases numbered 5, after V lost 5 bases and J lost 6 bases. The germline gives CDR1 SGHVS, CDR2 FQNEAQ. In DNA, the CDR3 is TGTGCCAGCAGCAGGACTAGCGGGGTAACCAATGAGCAGTTCTTC. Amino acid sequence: CASSRTSGVTNEQFF. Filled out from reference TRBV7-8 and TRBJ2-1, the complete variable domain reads GAGVSQSPRYKVAKRGQDVALRCDPISGHVSLFWYQQALGQGPEFLTYFQNEAQLDKSGLPSDRFFAERPEGSVSTLKIQRTQQEDSAVYLCASSRTSGVTNEQFFGPGTRLTVL.

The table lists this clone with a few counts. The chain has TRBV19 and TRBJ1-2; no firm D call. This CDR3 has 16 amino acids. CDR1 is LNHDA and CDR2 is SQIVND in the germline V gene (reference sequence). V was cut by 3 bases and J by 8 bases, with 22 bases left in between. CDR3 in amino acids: CASSIDPRRLPGGYTF. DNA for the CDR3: TGTGCCAGTAGTATCGACCCCCGCAGGCTGCCTGGAGGCTACACCTTC.

The CDR3 loop reads CASSSRMGRGGGYGYTF. DNA for the CDR3: TGTGCCAGCAGCTCCCGGATGGGGCGGGGAGGGGGCTATGGCTACACCTTC. The genes are TRBV7-2 and TRBJ1-2; possibly TRBD1 for D (6 bases). Germline V CDR1 and CDR2: SGHTA, FQGNSA. This CDR3 has 17 residues. V lost 4 bases to trimming and J lost 4 bases, with 22 bases between them.

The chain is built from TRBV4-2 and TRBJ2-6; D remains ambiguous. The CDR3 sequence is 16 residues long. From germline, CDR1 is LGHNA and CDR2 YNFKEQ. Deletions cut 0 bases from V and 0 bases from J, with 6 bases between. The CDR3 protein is CASSQDYISGANVLTF. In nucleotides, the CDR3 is TGTGCCAGCAGCCAAGATTATATCTCTGGGGCCAACGTCCTGACTTTC.

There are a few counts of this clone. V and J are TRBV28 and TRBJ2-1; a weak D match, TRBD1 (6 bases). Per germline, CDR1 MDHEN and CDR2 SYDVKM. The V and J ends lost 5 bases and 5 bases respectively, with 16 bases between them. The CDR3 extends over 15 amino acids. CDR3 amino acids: CASSIQGTAHNEQFF. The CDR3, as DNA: TGTGCCAGCAGTATACAGGGTACTGCCCACAATGAGCAGTTCTTC.

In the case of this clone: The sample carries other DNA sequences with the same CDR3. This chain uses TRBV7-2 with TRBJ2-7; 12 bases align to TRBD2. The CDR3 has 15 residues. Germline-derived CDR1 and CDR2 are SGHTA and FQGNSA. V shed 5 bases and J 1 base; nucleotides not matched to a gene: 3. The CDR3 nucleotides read TGTGCCAGCAGCCGTACTAGCGGGGGGTCCTACGAGCAGTACTTC. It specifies CASSRTSGGSYEQYF.

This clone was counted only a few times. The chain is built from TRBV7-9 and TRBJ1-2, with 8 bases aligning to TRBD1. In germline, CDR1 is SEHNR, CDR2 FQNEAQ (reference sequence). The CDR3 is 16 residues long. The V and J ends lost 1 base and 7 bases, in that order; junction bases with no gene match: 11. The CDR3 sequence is CASSLVVADRGVGYTF. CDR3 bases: TGTGCCAGCAGCTTAGTTGTCGCCGACAGGGGTGTTGGCTACACCTTC.

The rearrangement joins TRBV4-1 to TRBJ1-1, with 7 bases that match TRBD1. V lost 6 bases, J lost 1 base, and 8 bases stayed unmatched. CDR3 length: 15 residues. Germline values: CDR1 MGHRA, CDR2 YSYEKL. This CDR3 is CASRQRTGSNTEAFF. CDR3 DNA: TGCGCCAGCAGGCAAAGGACAGGTTCGAACACTGAAGCTTTCTTT.

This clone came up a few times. CDR3 region: CASSQGPGQGSNEQYF. Written as DNA, the CDR3 is TGCGCCAGCAGCCAAGGACCGGGACAGGGTTCGAACGAGCAGTACTTC. The V gene is TRBV4-3, the J gene TRBJ2-7, with TRBD1 matching over 9 bases. Germline CDR1 reads LGHNA; CDR2 reads YSLEER. The CDR3 consists of 16 residues. After removal of 1 base from V and 5 bases from J, the junction contained 9 bases not matched to a gene.

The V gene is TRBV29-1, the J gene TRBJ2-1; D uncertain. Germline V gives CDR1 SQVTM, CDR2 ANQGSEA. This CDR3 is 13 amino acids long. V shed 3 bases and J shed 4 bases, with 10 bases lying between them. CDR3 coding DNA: TGCAGCGTTGACCAGCGAGGTTACAATGAGCAGTTCTTC. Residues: CSVDQRGYNEQFF.

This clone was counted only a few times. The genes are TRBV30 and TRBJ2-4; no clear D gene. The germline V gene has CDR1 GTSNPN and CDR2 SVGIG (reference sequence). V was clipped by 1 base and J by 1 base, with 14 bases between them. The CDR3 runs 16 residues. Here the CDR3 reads CAWSANSERAKNIQYF. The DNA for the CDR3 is TGTGCCTGGAGTGCAAACTCTGAGAGGGCCAAAAACATTCAGTACTTC. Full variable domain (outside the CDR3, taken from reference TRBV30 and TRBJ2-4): SQTIHQWPATLVQPVGSPLSLECTVEGTSNPNLYWYRQAAGRGLQLLFYSVGIGQISSEVPQNLSASRPQDRQFILSSKKLLLSDSGFYLCAWSANSERAKNIQYFGAGTRLSVL.

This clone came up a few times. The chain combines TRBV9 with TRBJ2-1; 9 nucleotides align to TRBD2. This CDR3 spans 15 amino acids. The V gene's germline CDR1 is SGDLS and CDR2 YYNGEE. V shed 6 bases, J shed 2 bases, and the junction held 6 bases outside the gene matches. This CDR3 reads CASNLAGTPYNEQFF. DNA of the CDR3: TGTGCCAGCAACCTAGCGGGGACCCCCTACAATGAGCAGTTCTTC.

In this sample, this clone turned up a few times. The CDR3 DNA reads as TGTGCCAGCAGCTTCCCTGTTAGGGGCAGGAGCACAGATACGCAGTATTTT. It translates to CASSFPVRGRSTDTQYF. The rearrangement uses TRBV7-2 and TRBJ2-3; D is perhaps TRBD1 (5 bases). CDR1 SGHTA and CDR2 FQGNSA come from the germline V gene. V lost 3 bases to trimming and J lost 0 bases, with 16 bases between them. This CDR3 is 17 amino acids long.

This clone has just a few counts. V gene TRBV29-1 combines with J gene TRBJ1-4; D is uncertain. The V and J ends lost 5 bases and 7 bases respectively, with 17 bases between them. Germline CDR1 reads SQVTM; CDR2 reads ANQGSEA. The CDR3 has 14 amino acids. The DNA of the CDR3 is TGCAGCGTTACATTCCCGGACTCGGGTGAAAAACTGTTTTTT. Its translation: CSVTFPDSGEKLFF.

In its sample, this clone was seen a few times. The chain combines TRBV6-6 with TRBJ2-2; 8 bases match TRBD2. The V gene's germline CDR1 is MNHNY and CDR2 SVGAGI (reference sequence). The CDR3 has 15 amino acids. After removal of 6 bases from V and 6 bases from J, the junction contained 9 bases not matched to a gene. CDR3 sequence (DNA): TGTGCCAGCAGACGCAGCGGGAGTGTTGCCGGGGAGCTGTTTTTT. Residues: CASRRSGSVAGELFF.

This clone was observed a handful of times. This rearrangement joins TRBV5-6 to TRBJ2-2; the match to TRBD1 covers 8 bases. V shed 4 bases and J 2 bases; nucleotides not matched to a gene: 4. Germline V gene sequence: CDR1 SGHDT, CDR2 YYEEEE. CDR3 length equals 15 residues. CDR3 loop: CASSPGQDNTGELFF. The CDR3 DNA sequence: TGTGCCAGCAGCCCGGGACAGGATAACACCGGGGAGCTGTTTTTT.

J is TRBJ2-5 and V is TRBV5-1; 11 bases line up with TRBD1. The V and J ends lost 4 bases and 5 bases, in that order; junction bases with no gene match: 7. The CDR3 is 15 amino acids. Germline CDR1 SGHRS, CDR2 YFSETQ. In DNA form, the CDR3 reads TGCGCCAGCAGCACGGGACAGGGGGTCGGGGAGACCCAGTACTTC. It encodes CASSTGQGVGETQYF.

CDR3 residues: CASSEPSRPWTEAFF. The CDR3 bases are TGTGCCAGCAGTGAACCCTCTAGGCCTTGGACTGAAGCTTTCTTT. The chain recombines TRBV25-1 with TRBJ1-1; D not certain. The CDR3 is made up of 15 amino acids. Trimming stripped 2 bases from V and 5 bases from J, with 15 bases between. CDR1 and CDR2 (germline): MGHDK, SYGVNS.

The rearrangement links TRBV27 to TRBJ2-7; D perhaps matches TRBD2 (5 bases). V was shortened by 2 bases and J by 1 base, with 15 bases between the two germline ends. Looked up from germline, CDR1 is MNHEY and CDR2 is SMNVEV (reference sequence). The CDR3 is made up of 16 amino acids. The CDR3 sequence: CASSLVGEEGSYEQYF. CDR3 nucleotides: TGTGCCAGCAGTTTAGTCGGGGAAGAGGGATCCTACGAGCAGTACTTC.